This TCR beta chain was obtained from a study of neurological immune-mediated disorders. The team produced cDNA through 5'RACE using 10-nucleotide random UMIs. TCRdb fed the 5' RACE reads into MiXCR, producing one record per CDR3 protein. The data hold just under 60,000 distinct CDR3 sequences, with approximately 3.5% observed a single time. This clonotype has a count of ten or more. The sequenced sample was PBMCs. The source is a woman under 40 with multiple sclerosis.

CDR3 nucleotide sequence: TGCAGTGCTAGAGACCCGAGACAGGACAATTCACCCCTCCACTTT. This gives the protein CSARDPRQDNSPLHF. The chain links TRBV20-1 to TRBJ1-6; D possibly corresponds to TRBD1 (6 bases). Germline CDR1 is DFQATT and CDR2 is SNEGSKA (reference sequence). This CDR3 comprises 15 residues. The germline V and J ends were trimmed by 0 bases and 7 bases, with 13 bases remaining between them.